This T cell receptor beta chain was sequenced in a study of T cells in Graves' hyperthyroidism and ophthalmopathy (dated by TCRdb to between 2018 and 2020). At the level of the whole study: Peripheral blood was sampled at the time of initial diagnosis, prior to any treatment. In addition, the study compared T-cell repertoires in thyroid tissue and in blood from several Graves' hyperthyroidism patients. The approximately 90 discovery patients were divided at random into training and test sets in a 7:3 ratio. According to the paper, TCR Vbeta CDR3 sequencing was carried out on 135 peripheral blood samples, which came from 40 to 45 ophthalmopathy, under 85 hyperthyroidism and roughly 17 progressor patients. After blood sampling, hyperthyroidism patients were treated with methimazole at a starting dose of 30 mg daily, and ophthalmopathy patients were treated with high-dose intravenous methylprednisolone. Prospective prediction of ophthalmopathy was tested in an independent validation cohort consisting of 18 to 20 hyperthyroidism patients and some 15 patients who later progressed to ophthalmopathy. To identify TCR V-J signatures that set the groups apart, the researchers used a discovery cohort of more than 95 patients, made up of 40 to 45 with Graves' ophthalmopathy and 57 with stable Graves' hyperthyroidism.

The CDR3, cysteine through phenylalanine, is 12 amino acids long. CDR3 DNA is the only sequence kept; it has 36 bases, read in frame from the first base. The germline V gene yields SQVTM for CDR1 and ANQGSEA for CDR2. Trimming takes 4 bases off V and 5 bases off J; junction bases not matched to a gene: 2. A patient counted as having stable Graves' hyperthyroidism if no progression to ophthalmopathy occurred over 18 months of follow-up. Hyperthyroidism patients were newly diagnosed, with disease duration under 2 months, and aged 18 to 65 years. Exclusion was applied to patients with uncontrolled infections, other autoimmune diseases, pregnancy or lactation. Clinical symptoms, serum thyroxine and TRAb, thyroid ultrasound, and orbital computed tomography formed the basis for the diagnoses. PBMCs were isolated from 10 ml of fresh peripheral blood by Ficoll-Paque density gradient centrifugation. Trizol reagent was used to extract total RNA, and RNA quality was then checked on an Agilent 2100 Bioanalyzer.

Amplification of TCR beta CDR3 regions was carried out from RNA transcripts. A first-round RT-PCR of the TCR CDR3 used the HTBI primer set with the Qiagen OneStep RT-PCR kit. A second multiplex PCR round built the libraries, followed by size selection and purification. Sequencing of the libraries was done on an Illumina HiSeq2000 using paired-end 100 bp reads. Regarding the original processing steps: Raw data were processed with SOAPnuke, discarding reads with adapters, uncalled bases, mean Phred below 15, or no exact constant-primer or identifier match. High-quality paired reads were merged with COPE v1.2.5, and unique nucleotide sequences were defined as clonotypes. Clonotypes were aligned to IMGT TRBV, TRBD and TRBJ reference segments using MiTCR v1.1. The analysis included only V-J combinations with a frequency above 0.0001, which together covered more than 98% of the repertoires. The TCS score was defined as F50 (clonal expansion) divided by E x V (chaos), with BLOSUM62-based TCRdist calculated between CDR3 peptides within each V-J. Welch's t-statistics and random forest reduced several hundred V-J features to 13, which were used in a naive Bayes classifier (R e1071). Using fastp trimming at Q25 and MiXCR clonotype assembly, TCRdb reanalyzed the public sequencing data and kept in-frame beta chains. For every CDR3 protein sequence, its rows merge into one entry that carries the most common genes and DNA. TCRdb, not the original authors, processed these V and J calls. Present in this sample are fewer than 600,000 distinct CDR3 sequences, 13% to 15% of which were seen just once. Roughly 17% of the sample is in the top ten clones.

This clonotype appeared a few times. Its antigen is not yet known. No quality values exist for individual bases; no much larger clone is one base distant. The study at large found these results: In validation, the model predicted progression to ophthalmopathy a median of roughly 6.1 months before onset, with approximately 70% sensitivity and roughly 77% specificity. Sample size was not statistically predetermined, and blinding of investigators to group allocation was not performed. In cross-validation, a model built on a 13 V-J signature told ophthalmopathy apart from stable hyperthyroidism with just under 90% sensitivity and roughly 81% specificity, and in testing the same model reached 80%/75%. Most expanded thyroid clonotypes (frequency above 0.001) were also detected in blood, a finding suggesting that blood repertoires may reflect thyroid immune responses.

The sequenced sample consisted of blood. The rearranged segments are TRBV29-1 and TRBJ2-5, and 9 bases in between align with TRBD1. The clonotype comes from a woman between 18 and 29 years old with Graves' hyperthyroidism. The DNA sequence is given as TGCAGCGTTGTTGGACAGGGGGAGACCCAGTACTTC. Translated, it reads CSVVGQGETQYF. Outside the CDR3, residues come from the reference TRBV29-1 and TRBJ2-5 proteins, so the full variable domain is: SAVISQKPSRDICQRGTSLTIQCQVDSQVTMMFWYRQQPGQSLTLIATANQGSEATYESGFVIDKFPISRPNLTFSTLTVSNMSPEDSSIYLCSVVGQGETQYFGPGTRLLVL.